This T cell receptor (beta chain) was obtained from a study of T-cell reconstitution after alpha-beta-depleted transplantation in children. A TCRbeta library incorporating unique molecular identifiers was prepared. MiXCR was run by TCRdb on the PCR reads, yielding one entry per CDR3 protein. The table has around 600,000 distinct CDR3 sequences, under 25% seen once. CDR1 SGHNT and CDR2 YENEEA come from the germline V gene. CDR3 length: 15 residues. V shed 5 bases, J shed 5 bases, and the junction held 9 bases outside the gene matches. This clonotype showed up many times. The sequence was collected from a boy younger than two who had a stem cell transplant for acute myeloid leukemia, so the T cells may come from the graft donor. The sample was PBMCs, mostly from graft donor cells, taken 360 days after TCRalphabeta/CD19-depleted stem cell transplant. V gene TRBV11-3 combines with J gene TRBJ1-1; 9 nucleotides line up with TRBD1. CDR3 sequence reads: CASSTGQGRGTEAFF. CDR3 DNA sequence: TGTGCCAGCAGCACCGGACAGGGGAGAGGGACTGAAGCTTTCTTT.